What follows is one T cell receptor (beta chain) and its context. Data came from immunoSEQ multiplex PCR; TCRdb stores just in-frame clones and leaves some out. Found here are under 600,000 clones, 89% of them singletons; the top ten hold more than 1.5%. Treatment of the sample: about 20 received Ad26.COV2.S at low or high dose, single or two shots; roughly 5 received placebo; per-sample allocation not given. Samples came from day 63 after the first vaccine or placebo injection. This CDR3 spans 15 amino acids. In germline, CDR1 is SNHLY, CDR2 FYNNEI. The ends were cut back, 4 bases at V and 3 bases at J, with 13 bases in the middle. The data were obtained in a study of Ad26.COV2.S vaccination and SARS-CoV-2 variants.

The receptor's source is a person aged 18-60 years who received the Ad26.COV2.S COVID-19 vaccine or a placebo. Sequenced here: peripheral blood, sampled in a trial of Ad26.COV2.S vaccine versus placebo. The chain is built from TRBV2 and TRBJ2-1; perhaps TRBD2 as D (5 bases). The CDR3 loop is CASSGKGVVYNEQFF. CDR3 in DNA: TGTGCCAGCAGTGGTAAGGGAGTGGTCTACAATGAGCAGTTCTTC.